This TCR beta chain was captured by sequencing in a study of beta chain features in type 1 diabetes. Via CD45RO/CCR7/CD25/CD127/CD95/CD27, cells of the CD4+ naive, central memory, regulatory and stem cell-like memory subsets were sorted. Concerning this clone: The antigen remains unidentified.

General study points: Within each of all four CD4+ subsets, Type 1 diabetes patients had TCRB CDR3s that were moderately but significantly shorter.

Reverse transcribing all isolated RNA meant expressed TCRB transcripts were sequenced. The study sequenced naive, central memory and regulatory T cell samples to an average of about 3.9 million reads. Repertoires were generated with immunoSEQ multiplex PCR, while TCRdb's copy carries only in-frame clones and drops some. The repertoire includes 300,000 to 450,000 clones, 20% of them detected once, and around 0.045% sits in the top ten. This TCR was sampled from a woman younger than 30 in good health. Sequencing was performed on naive CD4+ T cells from blood.

CDR3: CASSLQGGTTDTQYF. For the CDR3, the DNA is TGCGCCAGCAGCCTACAAGGGGGTACCACAGATACGCAGTATTTT. The V call is TRBV4-3, the J call TRBJ2-3; D is possibly TRBD1 (6 bases). V lost 4 bases and J 2 bases, leaving 13 bases between the germline ends. Germline-derived CDR1 and CDR2 are LGHNA and YSLEER. This CDR3 contains 15 residues.